The rows below give T cell receptor beta chains drawn from one sample of a study of blood T cell repertoires in COVID-19. Sequencing was performed with immunoSEQ multiplex PCR; in TCRdb, only in-frame clones are kept and a portion is missing. This table holds approximately 260,000 clones, roughly 85% found once. Sequenced: PBMCs or T cells enriched from blood (not recorded which). The source of these receptors is a woman between 45 and 65 years old who had been exposed to COVID-19. CDR3s include the opening cysteine and the closing phenylalanine or tryptophan. Each record gives: CDR3 DNA, CDR3 protein, D gene, clone size, V gene, J gene. D genes are given only for firm matches. Clone size is stated in some rows and not others, as once, few, many or a class when expanded.

CDR3nt: TGTGCCAGCAGCGACGGACAGGATGGCTACACCTTC; CDR3aa: CASSDGQDGYTF; d_gene: TRBD1; abundance: -; v_gene: TRBV7-9; j_gene: TRBJ1-2
CDR3nt: TGTGCCAGTAGAGGGACACTCGGATGGGGTGGCTACACCTTC; CDR3aa: CASRGTLGWGGYTF; d_gene: -; abundance: -; v_gene: TRBV19; j_gene: TRBJ1-2
CDR3nt: TGCGCCAGCAGCCAATCGGGGGTCGAGACCCAGTACTTC; CDR3aa: CASSQSGVETQYF; d_gene: -; abundance: -; v_gene: TRBV4-1; j_gene: TRBJ2-5
CDR3nt: TGTGCCAGCAGTCCACAGAAATACACAGATACGCAGTATTTT; CDR3aa: CASSPQKYTDTQYF; d_gene: -; abundance: -; v_gene: TRBV28; j_gene: TRBJ2-3
CDR3nt: TGTGCCAGCAGCACAGGGGTCAGCAACAATGAGCAGTTCTTC; CDR3aa: CASSTGVSNNEQFF; d_gene: TRBD1; abundance: -; v_gene: TRBV7-2; j_gene: TRBJ2-1
CDR3nt: TGTGCCAGCAGTTACCTTACAGGGGATCCCCTGCGAACTGAAGCTTTCTTT; CDR3aa: CASSYLTGDPLRTEAFF; d_gene: TRBD1; abundance: -; v_gene: TRBV3-1/TRBV3-2; j_gene: TRBJ1-1
CDR3nt: TGTGCCAGCAGCCGGCGGACAGAACGGGAAAAACTGTTTTTT; CDR3aa: CASSRRTEREKLFF; d_gene: -; abundance: -; v_gene: TRBV7-2; j_gene: TRBJ1-4
CDR3nt: TGTGCCAGCACCTGGGACAGGGGTACCTACAATGAGCAGTTCTTC; CDR3aa: CASTWDRGTYNEQFF; d_gene: TRBD1; abundance: -; v_gene: TRBV5-6; j_gene: TRBJ2-1
CDR3nt: TGTGCCAGTAGTACATACAGCCTGAACACTGAAGCTTTCTTT; CDR3aa: CASSTYSLNTEAFF; d_gene: -; abundance: -; v_gene: TRBV19; j_gene: TRBJ1-1
CDR3nt: TGTGCCTGGAGTTTCCCAAAAATAGCGGGGGGGCGAAATGAGCAGTTCTTC; CDR3aa: CAWSFPKIAGGRNEQFF; d_gene: TRBD2; abundance: -; v_gene: TRBV30; j_gene: TRBJ2-1
CDR3nt: TGCGCCAGCAGTCAATGGGACAGAAGTTCCTACGAGCAGTACTTC; CDR3aa: CASSQWDRSSYEQYF; d_gene: TRBD1; abundance: -; v_gene: TRBV23-1; j_gene: TRBJ2-7
CDR3nt: TGTGCCAGCAGCATAACTTCGGGGGGCCGGGAGACCCAGTACTTC; CDR3aa: CASSITSGGRETQYF; d_gene: -; abundance: -; v_gene: TRBV9; j_gene: TRBJ2-5
CDR3nt: TGTGCCAGCAGTGCCCGGACAGCCTATAATGAAAAACTGTTTTTT; CDR3aa: CASSARTAYNEKLFF; d_gene: -; abundance: -; v_gene: TRBV25-1; j_gene: TRBJ1-4
CDR3nt: TGTGCCTGGAGTCGGGACAGGGGCCTTTACGAGCAGTACTTC; CDR3aa: CAWSRDRGLYEQYF; d_gene: TRBD1; abundance: -; v_gene: TRBV30; j_gene: TRBJ2-7
CDR3nt: TGTGCCAGTAGTATAGGGGTTTCAGGGGGCCGCCAAGAGACCCAGTACTTC; CDR3aa: CASSIGVSGGRQETQYF; d_gene: TRBD1; abundance: few; v_gene: TRBV19; j_gene: TRBJ2-5
CDR3nt: TGTGCCAGCGCGCAGGGTTGGAATGAGCAGTTCTTC; CDR3aa: CASAQGWNEQFF; d_gene: -; abundance: few; v_gene: TRBV28; j_gene: TRBJ2-1
CDR3nt: TGTGCCAGCAGCTTAGAGACAGGCAGAGAGACCCAGTACTTC; CDR3aa: CASSLETGRETQYF; d_gene: -; abundance: -; v_gene: TRBV5-5; j_gene: TRBJ2-5
CDR3nt: TGCAGTGCTAGTAGCGTAGCGGGTTGGGACGAGCAGTACTTC; CDR3aa: CSASSVAGWDEQYF; d_gene: TRBD2; abundance: -; v_gene: TRBV20-1; j_gene: TRBJ2-7
CDR3nt: TGTGCCAGCAGCGGGACAGGGATCACTGAAGCTTTCTTT; CDR3aa: CASSGTGITEAFF; d_gene: TRBD1; abundance: -; v_gene: TRBV5-5; j_gene: TRBJ1-1
CDR3nt: TGTGCCAGCAGCCTCAAGGACAGGGACCTACCCCTCCACTTT; CDR3aa: CASSLKDRDLPLHF; d_gene: TRBD1; abundance: -; v_gene: TRBV5-6; j_gene: TRBJ1-6
CDR3nt: TGTGCCAGCAGCCATTGGACAGACACTGAAGCTTTCTTT; CDR3aa: CASSHWTDTEAFF; d_gene: -; abundance: -; v_gene: TRBV5-8; j_gene: TRBJ1-1
CDR3nt: TGTGCCAGCAGCTCCTTGCAGGGGGGAAAAGAGACCCAGTACTTC; CDR3aa: CASSSLQGGKETQYF; d_gene: -; abundance: -; v_gene: TRBV5-6; j_gene: TRBJ2-5
CDR3nt: TGTGCCAGTAGTCCGATAGACAGGGGGCTTAACACTGAAGCTTTCTTT; CDR3aa: CASSPIDRGLNTEAFF; d_gene: TRBD1; abundance: -; v_gene: TRBV19; j_gene: TRBJ1-1
CDR3nt: TGTGCCAGCAGTTACCAACAGGGTAATCATTCACCCCTCCACTTT; CDR3aa: CASSYQQGNHSPLHF; d_gene: -; abundance: -; v_gene: TRBV6-6; j_gene: TRBJ1-6
CDR3nt: TGTGCCAGCAGCGTAGGTTCGTGGGAGGGCACTGAAGCTTTCTTT; CDR3aa: CASSVGSWEGTEAFF; d_gene: -; abundance: few; v_gene: TRBV9; j_gene: TRBJ1-1
CDR3nt: TGTGCCAGCAGCCACCCTCTCCCGGGAGTTTTAGAGACCCAGTACTTC; CDR3aa: CASSHPLPGVLETQYF; d_gene: -; abundance: -; v_gene: TRBV3-1/TRBV3-2; j_gene: TRBJ2-5
CDR3nt: TGTGCCAGCAGCTTGTGGGACAATAGAGAAAAACTGTTTTTT; CDR3aa: CASSLWDNREKLFF; d_gene: -; abundance: -; v_gene: TRBV7-9; j_gene: TRBJ1-4
CDR3nt: TGTGCCAGCAGCCTTCAGGGGCAGGGTGGAAACACCATATATTTT; CDR3aa: CASSLQGQGGNTIYF; d_gene: -; abundance: -; v_gene: TRBV5-4; j_gene: TRBJ1-3
CDR3nt: TGTGCCAGCAGCTCGGGCCCAGGGGTGGGCGAGCAGTACTTC; CDR3aa: CASSSGPGVGEQYF; d_gene: -; abundance: -; v_gene: TRBV11-1; j_gene: TRBJ2-7
CDR3nt: TGTGCCAGCTCCCAGGGGGCGTTCCAAGAGACCCAGTACTTC; CDR3aa: CASSQGAFQETQYF; d_gene: TRBD1; abundance: -; v_gene: TRBV6-5; j_gene: TRBJ2-5
CDR3nt: TGCGCCAGCAGCCAAGAGAGGGGGCCATCGTTTGCAACTAATGAAAAACTGTTTTTT; CDR3aa: CASSQERGPSFATNEKLFF; d_gene: TRBD1; abundance: few; v_gene: TRBV4-1; j_gene: TRBJ1-4